By sample fraction, the clone carrying this TCR beta chain is medium-sized. Its target is unknown. TCRdb re-called the 5' RACE reads with MiXCR, one entry per CDR3 protein. The sample lists thousands of distinct CDR3 sequences, more than 15% occurring once. The germline V gene has CDR1 KGHSH and CDR2 LQKENI. The CDR3 runs 14 residues. The V and J ends lost 4 bases and 5 bases respectively, with 12 bases between them. Study-level findings and limits: The TCR gene usage of tumor memory CD4+ T cells clustered together with blood and lymph node memory CD4+ cells and with lymph node naive CD4+ cells.

The sequence was obtained from a female donor with breast cancer. The specimen was memory CD4+ T cells sorted from blood. Subset: memory CD4+ T cells, CD4+CD45RO+CD25-. V is TRBV18 and J is TRBJ2-1; no reliable D call. The CDR3 loop is CASSRARTDNEQFF. The CDR3 nucleotides read TGTGCCAGCTCACGGGCTAGAACAGACAATGAGCAGTTCTTC.